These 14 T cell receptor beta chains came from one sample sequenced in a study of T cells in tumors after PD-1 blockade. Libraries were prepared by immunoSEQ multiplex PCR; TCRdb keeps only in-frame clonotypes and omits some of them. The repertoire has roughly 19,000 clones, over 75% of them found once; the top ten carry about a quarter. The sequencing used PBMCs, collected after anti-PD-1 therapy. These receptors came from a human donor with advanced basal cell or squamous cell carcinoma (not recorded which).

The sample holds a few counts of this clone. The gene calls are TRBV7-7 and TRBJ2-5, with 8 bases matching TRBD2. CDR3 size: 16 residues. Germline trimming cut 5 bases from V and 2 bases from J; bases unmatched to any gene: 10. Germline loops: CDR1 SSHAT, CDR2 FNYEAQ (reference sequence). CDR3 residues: CASSLITREAQETQYF. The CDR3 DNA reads TGTGCCAGCAGCCTCATAACGCGGGAGGCACAAGAGACCCAGTACTTC.

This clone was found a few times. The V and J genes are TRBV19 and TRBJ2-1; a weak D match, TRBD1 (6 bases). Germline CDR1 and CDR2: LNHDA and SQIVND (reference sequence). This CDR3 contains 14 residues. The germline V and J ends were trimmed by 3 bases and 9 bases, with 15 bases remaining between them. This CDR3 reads CASSMGAGPPEQFF. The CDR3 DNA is TGTGCCAGTAGTATGGGGGCCGGACCCCCTGAGCAGTTCTTC.

The CDR3, as DNA: TGTGCCAGCAGAGTACAGGGCTCTGGGGCCAACGTCCTGACTTTC. Protein sequence: CASRVQGSGANVLTF. This rearrangement joins TRBV6-5 to TRBJ2-6; TRBD1 might be the D (6 bases). Germline CDR1 is MNHEY and CDR2 is SVGAGI. Trimming took 6 bases from V and 0 from J, leaving 9 bases between them. CDR3 length equals 15 residues.

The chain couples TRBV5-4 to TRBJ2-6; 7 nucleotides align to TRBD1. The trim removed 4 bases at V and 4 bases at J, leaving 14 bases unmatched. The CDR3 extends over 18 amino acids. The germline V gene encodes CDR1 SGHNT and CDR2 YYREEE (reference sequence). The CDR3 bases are TGTGCCAGCAGCCGCGATCTCGACAGGGCAGCCGGGGCCAACGTCCTGACTTTC. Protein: CASSRDLDRAAGANVLTF.

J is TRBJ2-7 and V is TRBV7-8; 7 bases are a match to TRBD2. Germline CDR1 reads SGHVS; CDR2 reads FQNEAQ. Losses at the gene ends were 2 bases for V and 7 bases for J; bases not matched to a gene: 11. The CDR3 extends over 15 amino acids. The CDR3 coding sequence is TGTGCCAGCAGCTTAAGGGAGGGACCGAGCGGTGAGCAGTACTTC. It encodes CASSLREGPSGEQYF.

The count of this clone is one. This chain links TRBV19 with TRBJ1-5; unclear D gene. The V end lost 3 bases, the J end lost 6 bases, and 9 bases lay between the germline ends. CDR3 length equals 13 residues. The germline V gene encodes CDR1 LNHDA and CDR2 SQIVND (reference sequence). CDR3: CASSIVTRQPQHF. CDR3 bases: TGTGCCAGTAGTATTGTGACACGTCAGCCCCAGCATTTT.

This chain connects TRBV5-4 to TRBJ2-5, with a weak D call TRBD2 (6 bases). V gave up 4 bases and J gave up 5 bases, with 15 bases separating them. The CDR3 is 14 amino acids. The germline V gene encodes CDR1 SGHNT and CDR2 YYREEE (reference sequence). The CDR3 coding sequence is TGTGCCAGCAGCGCCGCCGGAGGGTATGAGACCCAGTACTTC. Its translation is CASSAAGGYETQYF.

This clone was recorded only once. The CDR3 loop is CASSEINYGYTF. The CDR3, as DNA: TGTGCCAGCTCGGAGATTAACTATGGCTACACCTTC. This chain links TRBV6-6 with TRBJ1-2; D gene ambiguous. The CDR3 has 12 amino acids. Germline lookup yields CDR1 MNHNY and CDR2 SVGAGI (reference sequence). The germline V and J ends were trimmed by 8 bases and 1 base, with 8 bases remaining between them.

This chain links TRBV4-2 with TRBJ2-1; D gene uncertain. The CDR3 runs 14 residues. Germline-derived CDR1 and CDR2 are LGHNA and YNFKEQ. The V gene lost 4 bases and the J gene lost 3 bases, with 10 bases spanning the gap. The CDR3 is CASSRADGYNEQFF. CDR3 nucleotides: TGTGCCAGCAGCCGGGCGGACGGCTACAATGAGCAGTTCTTC.

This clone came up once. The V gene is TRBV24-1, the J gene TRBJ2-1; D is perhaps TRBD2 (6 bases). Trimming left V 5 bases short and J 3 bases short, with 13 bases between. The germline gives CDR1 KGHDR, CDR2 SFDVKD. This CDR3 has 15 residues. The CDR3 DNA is TGTGCCACCAGTGCGGGTAGCGGTTACTACAATGAGCAGTTCTTC. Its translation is CATSAGSGYYNEQFF.

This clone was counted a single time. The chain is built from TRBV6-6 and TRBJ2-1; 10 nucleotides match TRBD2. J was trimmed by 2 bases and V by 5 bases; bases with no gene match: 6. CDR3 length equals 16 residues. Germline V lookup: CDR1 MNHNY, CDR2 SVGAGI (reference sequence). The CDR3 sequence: CASSSGRAVAYNEQFF. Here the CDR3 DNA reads TGTGCCAGCAGTAGCGGGAGGGCCGTGGCCTACAATGAGCAGTTCTTC.

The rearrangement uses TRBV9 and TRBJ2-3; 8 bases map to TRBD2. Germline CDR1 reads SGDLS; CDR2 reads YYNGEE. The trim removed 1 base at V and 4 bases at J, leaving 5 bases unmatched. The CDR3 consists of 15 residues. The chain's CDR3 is CASSVWSGGSDTQYF. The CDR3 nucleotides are TGTGCCAGCAGCGTATGGTCGGGGGGGTCAGATACGCAGTATTTT.

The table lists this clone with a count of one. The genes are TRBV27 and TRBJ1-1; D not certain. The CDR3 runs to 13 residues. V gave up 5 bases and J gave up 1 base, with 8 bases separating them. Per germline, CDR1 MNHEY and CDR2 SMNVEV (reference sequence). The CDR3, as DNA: TGTGCCAGCAGTAACAACAGGAACACTGAAGCTTTCTTT. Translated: CASSNNRNTEAFF.

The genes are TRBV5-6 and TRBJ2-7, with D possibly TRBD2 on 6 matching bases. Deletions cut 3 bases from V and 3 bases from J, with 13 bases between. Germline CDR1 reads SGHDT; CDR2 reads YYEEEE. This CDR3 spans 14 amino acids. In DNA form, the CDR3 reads TGTGCCAGCAGCTGGGGGACTGGGAACTACGAGCAGTACTTC. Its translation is CASSWGTGNYEQYF.